Listed below are T cell receptor beta chains from one sample, sequenced in a study of cytomegalovirus exposure and HLA in healthy donors. Assay: immunoSEQ multiplex PCR; the TCRdb copy retains only in-frame clones and omits some. The repertoire consists of about 84,000 clones, with 75% to 90% occurring once and the leading ten covering 2.3%. Sequencing input: PBMCs. The receptor set was obtained from a man between 18 and 35 years old in good health and CMV-seronegative. Each CDR3 is given with its conserved first and last residue. The D gene is left open where the match is weak. Expanded clones are given a class, and other clones once, few, many or no size at all.

TRBV7-2	TRBJ2-7	TRBD2	once	TGTGCCAGCAGCTTTGGCGGGAGCTCCTACGAGCAGTACTTC	CASSFGGSSYEQYF
TRBV27	TRBJ1-2	NA	NA	TGTGCCAGCAGTGCTCCAGGGTCTAACTATGGCTACACCTTC	CASSAPGSNYGYTF
TRBV10-3	TRBJ2-7	TRBD1	NA	TGTGCCATCAGCAGCCCGGACAGGGAAAGCTCCTACGAGCAGTACTTC	CAISSPDRESSYEQYF
TRBV7-2	TRBJ2-7	TRBD2	NA	TGTGCCAGCAGCTTCCTTAGCGGGAGGGACGAGCAGTACTTC	CASSFLSGRDEQYF
TRBV7-2	TRBJ2-1	TRBD2	NA	TGTGCCAGCAGCTTAATGTTCGGGGGGAATGAGCAGTTCTTC	CASSLMFGGNEQFF
TRBV5-4	TRBJ2-2	NA	NA	TGTGCCAGCAGCCCAAGCTCCGGGGAGCTGTTTTTT	CASSPSSGELFF
TRBV2	TRBJ2-7	NA	NA	TGTGCCAGCAAGGAGGTTGACCTTAGCTCCTACGAGCAGTACTTC	CASKEVDLSSYEQYF
TRBV7-2	TRBJ2-7	NA	NA	TGTGCCAGCAGCTTGGACAGTCCCTACGAGCAGTACTTC	CASSLDSPYEQYF
TRBV28	TRBJ1-2	NA	few	TGTGCCAGCAGTTTATGGGCAGGCAACTATGGCTACACCTTC	CASSLWAGNYGYTF
TRBV7-2	TRBJ2-1	TRBD2	NA	TGTGCCAGCAGCTTGGGACTAGCGGCTTGCAATGAGCAGTTCTTC	CASSLGLAACNEQFF
TRBV30	TRBJ1-6	NA	once	TGTGCCTGGAGTGTACTTGGGGGCGAAAGATCACCCCTCCACTTT	CAWSVLGGERSPLHF
TRBV5-1	TRBJ2-4	TRBD2	NA	TGCGCCAGCAGCGCGCTCTCCGGGACTAGCGGAGTAGCCAAAAACATTCAGTACTTC	CASSALSGTSGVAKNIQYF
TRBV7-3	TRBJ2-2	NA	NA	TGTGCCAGCAGCCCCTCCGGTCCCGGGGAGCTGTTTTTT	CASSPSGPGELFF
TRBV28	TRBJ1-5	NA	once	TGTGCCAGCAGTTTATGGGAGGGGCTAGGCAATCAGCCCCAGCATTTT	CASSLWEGLGNQPQHF
TRBV13	TRBJ1-4	TRBD1	NA	TGTGCCAGCAGCGCACAGGGGCTAAGCGAAAAACTGTTTTTT	CASSAQGLSEKLFF
TRBV28	TRBJ2-7	NA	NA	TGTGCCAGCAGGCAGACCTACGAGCAGTACTTC	CASRQTYEQYF
TRBV18	TRBJ1-4	NA	NA	TGTGCCAGCTCACCAACGACAGAAGAAAAACTGTTTTTT	CASSPTTEEKLFF
TRBV27	TRBJ2-7	NA	NA	TGTGCCAGCAGTTTATCGATAAGGGGGACCTACGAGCAGTACTTC	CASSLSIRGTYEQYF
TRBV5-1	TRBJ2-5	TRBD1	NA	TGCGCCAGCAGACAATATTCCGGGACAGGGGATTTCGCAGAGACCCAGTACTTC	CASRQYSGTGDFAETQYF
TRBV7-8	TRBJ2-2	TRBD1	NA	TGTGCCAGCAGCTTGGGGACAGGGGTATCCGGGGAGCTGTTTTTT	CASSLGTGVSGELFF
TRBV5-1	TRBJ2-1	TRBD2	NA	TGCGCCAGCAGCTTGGTTGGTAGCGGGAGCTCCTACAATGAGCAGTTCTTC	CASSLVGSGSSYNEQFF
TRBV5-1	TRBJ2-1	TRBD2	NA	TGCGCCAGCAGCTTGGCCCAGGGACTAGCGAGGAATGAGCAGTTCTTC	CASSLAQGLARNEQFF
TRBV7-9	TRBJ2-7	NA	NA	TGTGCCAGCAGCTCCCGGGACTCCTACGAGCAGTACTTC	CASSSRDSYEQYF
TRBV20-1	TRBJ1-1	NA	NA	TGCAGTGCTAGAGATGACAGGGAAGCTTTCTTT	CSARDDREAFF
TRBV28	TRBJ1-2	NA	NA	TGTGCCAGCAGTCTCCAGGGGTCTCTACACTATGGCTACACCTTC	CASSLQGSLHYGYTF